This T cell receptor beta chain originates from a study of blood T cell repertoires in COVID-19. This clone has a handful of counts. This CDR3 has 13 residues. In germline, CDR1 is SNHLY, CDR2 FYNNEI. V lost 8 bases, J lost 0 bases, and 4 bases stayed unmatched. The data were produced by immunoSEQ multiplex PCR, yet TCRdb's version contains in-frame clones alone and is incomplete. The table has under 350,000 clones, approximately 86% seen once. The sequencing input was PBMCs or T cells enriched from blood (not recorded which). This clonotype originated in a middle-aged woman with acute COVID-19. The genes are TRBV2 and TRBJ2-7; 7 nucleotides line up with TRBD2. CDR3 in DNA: TGTGCCAGCTCGCGGGAGCTCTCCTACGAGCAGTACTTC. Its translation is CASSRELSYEQYF.